The clone carrying this TCR beta chain was counted at least ten times. Its antigen is unknown. TCRdb re-called the reads with MiXCR, one entry per CDR3 protein. The sample has hundreds of thousands of distinct CDR3 sequences, 15% to 20% seen once. The data originate from a study of T cell repertoires in cytomegalovirus infection. Study conclusions and caveats: Dominant in the ex vivo response were TCR beta clonotypes restricted by HLA-C and specific for CMV. Frequencies of public TCR beta families were cumulated, and this identified carriers of CMV plus the relevant HLA.

This CDR3 has 15 residues. Germline V gene sequence: CDR1 LNHDA, CDR2 SQIVND (reference sequence). V lost 7 bases, J lost 2 bases, and 17 bases lay in between. This chain uses TRBV19 with TRBJ1-1; D remains unclear. The TCR originated in a human donor in good health (CMV status not recorded). Some clones in this sample may be carry-over from other donors' samples. The sample consisted of PBMCs. CDR3 amino acids: CASTISGFENTEAFF. The CDR3 DNA follows: TGTGCCAGTACAATTTCGGGATTCGAAAACACTGAAGCTTTCTTT.